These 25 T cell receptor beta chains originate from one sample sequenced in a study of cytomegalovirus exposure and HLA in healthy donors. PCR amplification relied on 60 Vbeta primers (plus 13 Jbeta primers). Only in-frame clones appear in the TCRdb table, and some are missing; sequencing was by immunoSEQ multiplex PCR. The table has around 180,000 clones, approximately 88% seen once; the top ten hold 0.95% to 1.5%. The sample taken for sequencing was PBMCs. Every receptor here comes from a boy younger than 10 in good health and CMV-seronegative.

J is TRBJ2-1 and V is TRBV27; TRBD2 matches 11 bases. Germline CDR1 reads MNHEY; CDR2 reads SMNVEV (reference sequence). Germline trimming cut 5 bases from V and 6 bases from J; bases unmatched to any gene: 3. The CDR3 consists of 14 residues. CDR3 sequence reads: CASSMLAGGNEQFF. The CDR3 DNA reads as TGTGCCAGCAGTATGCTAGCGGGAGGCAATGAGCAGTTCTTC.

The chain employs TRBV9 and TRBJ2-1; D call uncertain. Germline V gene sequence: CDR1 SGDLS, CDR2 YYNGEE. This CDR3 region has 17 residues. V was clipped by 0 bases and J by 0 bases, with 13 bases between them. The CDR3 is CASSVAAQVSSYNEQFF. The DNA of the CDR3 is TGTGCCAGCAGCGTAGCTGCTCAGGTTAGCTCCTACAATGAGCAGTTCTTC.

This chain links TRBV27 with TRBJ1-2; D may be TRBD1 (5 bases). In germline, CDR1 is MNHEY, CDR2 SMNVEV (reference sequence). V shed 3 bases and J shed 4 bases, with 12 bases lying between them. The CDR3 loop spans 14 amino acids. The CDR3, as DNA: TGTGCCAGCAGTTTTTTAGGGGCTGGCTATGGCTACACCTTC. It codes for CASSFLGAGYGYTF.

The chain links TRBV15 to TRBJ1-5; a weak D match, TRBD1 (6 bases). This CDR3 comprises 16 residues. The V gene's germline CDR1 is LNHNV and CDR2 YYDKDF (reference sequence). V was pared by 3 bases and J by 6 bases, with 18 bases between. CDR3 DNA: TGTGCCACCAGCAGCCGACAGGCGAGCGTCGGTCAGCCCCAGCATTTT. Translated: CATSSRQASVGQPQHF.

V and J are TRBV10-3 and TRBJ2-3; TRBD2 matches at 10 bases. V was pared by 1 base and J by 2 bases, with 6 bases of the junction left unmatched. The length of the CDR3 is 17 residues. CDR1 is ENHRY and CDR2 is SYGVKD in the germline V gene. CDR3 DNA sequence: TGTGCCATCAGTGAGTTGAGGCTAGCGGGGGTCACAGATACGCAGTATTTT. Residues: CAISELRLAGVTDTQYF.

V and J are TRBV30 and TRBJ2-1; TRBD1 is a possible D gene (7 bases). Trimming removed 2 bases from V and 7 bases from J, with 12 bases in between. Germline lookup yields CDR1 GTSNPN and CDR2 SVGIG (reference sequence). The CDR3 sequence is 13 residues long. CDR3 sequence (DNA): TGTGCCTGGAGTTCAGGGGGGTCTAATGAGCAGTTCTTC. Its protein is CAWSSGGSNEQFF.

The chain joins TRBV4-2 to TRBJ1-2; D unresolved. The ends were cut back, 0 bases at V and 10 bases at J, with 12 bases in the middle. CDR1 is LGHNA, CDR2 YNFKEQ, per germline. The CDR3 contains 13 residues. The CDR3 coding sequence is TGTGCCAGCAGCCAAGATATAGCGCAGGACTACACCTTC. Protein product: CASSQDIAQDYTF.

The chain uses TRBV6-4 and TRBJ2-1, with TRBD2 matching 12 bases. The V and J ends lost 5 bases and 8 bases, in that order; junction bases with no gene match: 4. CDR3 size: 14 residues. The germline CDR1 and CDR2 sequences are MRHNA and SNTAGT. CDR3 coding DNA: TGTGCCAGCAGTCCACTAGCGGGAGGCGATGAGCAGTTCTTC. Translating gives CASSPLAGGDEQFF.

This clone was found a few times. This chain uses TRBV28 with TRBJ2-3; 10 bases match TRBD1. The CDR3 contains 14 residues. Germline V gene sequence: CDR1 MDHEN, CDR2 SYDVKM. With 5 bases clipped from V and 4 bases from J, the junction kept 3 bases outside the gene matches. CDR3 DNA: TGTGCCAGCAGTGGGACAGGGGTAGCAGATACGCAGTATTTT. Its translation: CASSGTGVADTQYF.

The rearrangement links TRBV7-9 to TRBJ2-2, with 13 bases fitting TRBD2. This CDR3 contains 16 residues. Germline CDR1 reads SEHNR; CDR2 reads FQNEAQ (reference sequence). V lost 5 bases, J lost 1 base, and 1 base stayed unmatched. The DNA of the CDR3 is TGTGCCAGCAGCCGACTAGCGGGAGGGAACACCGGGGAGCTGTTTTTT. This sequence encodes CASSRLAGGNTGELFF.

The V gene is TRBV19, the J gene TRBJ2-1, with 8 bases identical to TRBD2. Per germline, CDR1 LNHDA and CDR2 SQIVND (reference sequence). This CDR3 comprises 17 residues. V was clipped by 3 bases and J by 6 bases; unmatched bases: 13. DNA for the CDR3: TGTGCCAGTAGTATTCGGGGCGCCGGGAGGGCCCTCAATGAGCAGTTCTTC. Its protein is CASSIRGAGRALNEQFF.

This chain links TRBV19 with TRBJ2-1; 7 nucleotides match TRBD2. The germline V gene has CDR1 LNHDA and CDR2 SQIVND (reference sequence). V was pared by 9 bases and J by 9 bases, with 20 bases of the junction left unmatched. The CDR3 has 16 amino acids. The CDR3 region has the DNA TGTGCCAGCACCTTGGGGGGGACTAATCGGCTCGGTGAGCAGTTCTTC. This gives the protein CASTLGGTNRLGEQFF.

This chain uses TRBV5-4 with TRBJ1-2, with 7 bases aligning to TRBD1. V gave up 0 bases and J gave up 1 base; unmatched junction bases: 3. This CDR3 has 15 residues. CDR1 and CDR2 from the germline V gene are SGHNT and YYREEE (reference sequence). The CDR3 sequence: CASSLDRGVNYGYTF. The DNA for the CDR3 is TGTGCCAGCAGCTTGGACAGGGGAGTTAACTATGGCTACACCTTC.

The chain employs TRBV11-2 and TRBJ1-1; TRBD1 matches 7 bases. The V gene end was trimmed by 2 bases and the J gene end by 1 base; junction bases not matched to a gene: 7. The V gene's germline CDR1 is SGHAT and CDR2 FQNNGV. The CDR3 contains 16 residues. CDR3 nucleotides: TGTGCCAGCAGCTTAATGAAGGGGGCAGGGAACACTGAAGCTTTCTTT. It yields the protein CASSLMKGAGNTEAFF.

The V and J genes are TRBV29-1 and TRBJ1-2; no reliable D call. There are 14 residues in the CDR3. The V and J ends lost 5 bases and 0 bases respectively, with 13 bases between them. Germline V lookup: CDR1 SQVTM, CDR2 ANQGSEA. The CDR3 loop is CSVQAVHTNYGYTF. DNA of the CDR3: TGCAGCGTTCAAGCAGTTCATACTAACTATGGCTACACCTTC.

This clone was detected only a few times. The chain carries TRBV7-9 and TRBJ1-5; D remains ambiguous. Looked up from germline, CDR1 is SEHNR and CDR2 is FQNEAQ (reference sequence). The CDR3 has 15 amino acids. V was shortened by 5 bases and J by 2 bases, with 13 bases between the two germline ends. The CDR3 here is CASSGERVGNQPQHF. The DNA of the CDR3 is TGTGCCAGCAGCGGAGAGAGGGTTGGCAATCAGCCCCAGCATTTT.

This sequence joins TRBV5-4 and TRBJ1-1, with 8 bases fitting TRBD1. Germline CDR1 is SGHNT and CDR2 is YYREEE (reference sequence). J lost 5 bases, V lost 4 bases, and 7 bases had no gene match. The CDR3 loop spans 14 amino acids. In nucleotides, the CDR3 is TGTGCCAGCAGCCTAGGACAGGGTTGGACTGAAGCTTTCTTT. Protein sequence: CASSLGQGWTEAFF.

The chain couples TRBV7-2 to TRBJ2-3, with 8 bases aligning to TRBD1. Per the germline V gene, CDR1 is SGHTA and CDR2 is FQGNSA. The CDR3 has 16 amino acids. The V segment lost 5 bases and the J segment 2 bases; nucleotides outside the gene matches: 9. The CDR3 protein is CASSPRDRLSTDTQYF. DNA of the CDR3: TGTGCCAGCAGCCCCCGGGACAGGCTCTCCACAGATACGCAGTATTTT.

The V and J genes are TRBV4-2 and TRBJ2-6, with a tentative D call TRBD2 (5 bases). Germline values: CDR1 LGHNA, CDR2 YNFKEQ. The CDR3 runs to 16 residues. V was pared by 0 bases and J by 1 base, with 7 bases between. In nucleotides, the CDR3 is TGTGCCAGCAGCCAAGAACGGGGTTCTGGGGCCAACGTCCTGACTTTC. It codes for CASSQERGSGANVLTF.

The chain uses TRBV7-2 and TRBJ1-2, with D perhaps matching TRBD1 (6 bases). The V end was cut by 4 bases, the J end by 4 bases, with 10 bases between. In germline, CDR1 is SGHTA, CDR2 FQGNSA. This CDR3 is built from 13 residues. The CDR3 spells CASSSTGFYGYTF. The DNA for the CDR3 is TGTGCCAGCAGCTCCACAGGGTTCTATGGCTACACCTTC. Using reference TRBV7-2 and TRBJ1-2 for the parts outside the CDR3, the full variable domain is GAGVSQSPSNKVTEKGKDVELRCDPISGHTALYWYRQSLGQGLEFLIYFQGNSAPDKSGLPSDRFSAERTGGSVSTLTIQRTQQEDSAVYLCASSSTGFYGYTFGSGTRLTVV.

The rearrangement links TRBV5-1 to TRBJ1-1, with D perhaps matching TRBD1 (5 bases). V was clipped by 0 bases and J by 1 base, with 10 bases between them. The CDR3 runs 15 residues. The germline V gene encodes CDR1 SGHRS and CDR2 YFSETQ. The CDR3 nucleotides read TGCGCCAGCAGCTTGGGGATTAGGGGGAACACTGAAGCTTTCTTT. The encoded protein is CASSLGIRGNTEAFF.

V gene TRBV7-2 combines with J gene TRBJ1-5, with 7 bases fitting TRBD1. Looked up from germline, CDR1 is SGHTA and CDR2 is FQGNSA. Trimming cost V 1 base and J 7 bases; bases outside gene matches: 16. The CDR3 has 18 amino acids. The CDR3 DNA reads TGTGCCAGCAGCTTAGGTCCACGCAGGGGGGTAGGTGGGCAGCCCCAGCATTTT. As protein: CASSLGPRRGVGGQPQHF.

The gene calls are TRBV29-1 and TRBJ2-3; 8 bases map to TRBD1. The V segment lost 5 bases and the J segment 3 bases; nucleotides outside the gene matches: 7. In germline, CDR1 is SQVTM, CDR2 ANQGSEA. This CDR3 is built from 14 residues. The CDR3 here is CSVPTGAATDTQYF. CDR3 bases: TGCAGCGTTCCGACAGGGGCGGCGACAGATACGCAGTATTTT.

CDR3 nucleotides: TGTGCCAGTAGTATCCCTGGGACAGCAGGGGCCAACGTCCTGACTTTC. Translation: CASSIPGTAGANVLTF. The rearrangement links TRBV19 to TRBJ2-6; 7 bases map to TRBD1. The germline V gene has CDR1 LNHDA and CDR2 SQIVND (reference sequence). V gave up 3 bases and J gave up 4 bases; unmatched junction bases: 6. This CDR3 is 16 amino acids long.

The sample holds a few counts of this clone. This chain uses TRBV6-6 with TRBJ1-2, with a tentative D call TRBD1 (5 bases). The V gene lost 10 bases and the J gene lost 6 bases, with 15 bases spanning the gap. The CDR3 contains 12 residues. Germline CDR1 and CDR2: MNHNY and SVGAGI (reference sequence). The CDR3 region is CATARGEDGYTF. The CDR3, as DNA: TGTGCCACCGCCCGGGGGGAGGATGGCTACACCTTC.